Here is one TCR beta chain with its context. CDR1 is LNHDA, CDR2 SQIVND, per germline (reference sequence). This CDR3 region has 18 residues. The junction had 9 bases not matched to a gene; V was cut back by 0 bases and J by 0 bases. Original analysis: Amplifying reference gene primers gave estimates of nucleated cell counts. Clones were sequenced by immunoSEQ multiplex PCR, and TCRdb holds only the in-frame ones, with some missing. From that table come the V and J calls and clone size; the DNA was used to work out D and trimming. The sample contains approximately 460,000 clones, 85% to 90% of which appear only once. The data stem from a study of blood T cell repertoires in COVID-19. Study-wide background: PBMCs, B-cell-depleted T cells, or T cells were the source of the cDNA or gDNA that made up the material.

The source of this sequence is a man younger than 35 with COVID-19, enrolled during active disease. The chain combines TRBV19 with TRBJ2-3, with TRBD2 identical over 7 bases. Sample: peripheral blood. Written as DNA, the CDR3 is TGTGCCAGTAGTATAGAGATGGTCCGAGCGGGGAGCACAGATACGCAGTATTTT. The encoded protein is CASSIEMVRAGSTDTQYF.